Following are 5 T cell receptor beta chains from one sample sequenced in a study of blood T cell repertoires in COVID-19. Clones were sequenced by immunoSEQ multiplex PCR, and TCRdb holds only the in-frame ones, with some missing. There are approximately 60,000 clones in the sample; about 85% occur only once, and approximately 3.6% lies in the top ten. Input material: peripheral blood. Receptor source: an elderly woman with acute or convalescent COVID-19.

This clone was recorded once. V is TRBV19 and J is TRBJ1-5; 9 bases match TRBD1. CDR3 length: 19 residues. With 3 bases clipped from V and 3 bases from J, the junction kept 15 bases outside the gene matches. Germline V lookup: CDR1 LNHDA, CDR2 SQIVND (reference sequence). The CDR3 bases are TGTGCCAGTAGTATGGTTATACAGGGGGCGAGGGGCTACAATCAGCCCCAGCATTTT. Protein product: CASSMVIQGARGYNQPQHF.

V usage is TRBV9 and J usage is TRBJ1-3; D uncertain. The CDR3 covers 16 residues. V lost 4 bases, J lost 4 bases, and 18 bases lay in between. Germline V CDR1 and CDR2: SGDLS, YYNGEE. The CDR3 reads CASSPQPGGQGNTIYF. DNA of the CDR3: TGTGCCAGCAGCCCACAACCAGGAGGCCAGGGAAACACCATATATTTT.

The chain couples TRBV5-6 to TRBJ2-2; 7 bases map to TRBD1. Germline V gene lookup returns CDR1 SGHDT and CDR2 YYEEEE. The CDR3 contains 16 residues. V shed 4 bases, J shed 0 bases, and the junction held 6 bases outside the gene matches. Written as DNA, the CDR3 is TGTGCCAGCAGCACTACTACAGGGGCGAACACCGGGGAGCTGTTTTTT. This codes for CASSTTTGANTGELFF. Full variable domain (outside the CDR3, taken from reference TRBV5-6 and TRBJ2-2): DAGVTQSPTHLIKTRGQQVTLRCSPKSGHDTVSWYQQALGQGPQFIFQYYEEEERQRGNFPDRFSGHQFPNYSSELNVNALLLGDSALYLCASSTTTGANTGELFFGEGSRLTVL.

This clone has a handful of counts. The CDR3 here is CASSRRAGDTQYF. The DNA for the CDR3 is TGTGCCAGTAGTAGGAGGGCCGGAGATACGCAGTATTTT. The rearrangement joins TRBV19 to TRBJ2-3; D possibly corresponds to TRBD2 (6 bases). The V gene's germline CDR1 is LNHDA and CDR2 SQIVND (reference sequence). The germline V and J ends were trimmed by 4 bases and 5 bases, with 10 bases remaining between them. There are 13 residues in the CDR3.

The genes are TRBV3-1 (or the pseudogene TRBV3-2) and TRBJ2-5; TRBD2 is a possible D gene (5 bases). From germline, CDR1 is LGHDT and CDR2 YNNKEL (reference sequence). V lost 5 bases and J 5 bases, leaving 9 bases between the germline ends. The CDR3 sequence is 12 residues long. The CDR3 sequence: CASSFGIETQYF. In DNA, the CDR3 is TGTGCCAGCAGCTTCGGGATTGAGACCCAGTACTTC.